The entry below gives a single T cell receptor beta chain sequence along with its context. Its antigen target is currently unknown. There are no base qualities to consult, and no much larger clone falls within one base. For sequencing of the TCRbeta CDR3 region, genomic DNA was extracted from the sorted cells. The immunoSEQ Assay was used for sequencing of TCRbeta CDR3 regions. TCRdb mirrors the immuneACCESS table, restricted to in-frame sequences. Some clones are absent from its copies; in checked studies, under half trace to an unresolved V gene, and the reason for the others is unknown. The sample table records tens of thousands of clones; more than 75% of these occur just once. Roughly 5% of the sample belongs to the ten largest clones. The trial excluded patients who had a history of autoimmune disease or were on systemic immunosuppression. Peripheral blood for TCR sequencing was drawn from every dose cohort at baseline, at cycle 4 day 1 and at cycle 7 day 1. Samples were obtained from an open-label, multicenter, first-in-human phase I dose-escalation trial of ivuxolimab. The trial enrolled adults with locally advanced or metastatic head and neck squamous cell, hepatocellular, melanoma or renal cell carcinoma. CD4+ and CD8+ T cells were sorted separately from peripheral blood before TCR sequencing.

The sample is drawn from a study of OX40 agonist ivuxolimab in advanced cancers. General notes on the study: The costimulatory receptor OX40 (CD134) was targeted by ivuxolimab, a fully human IgG2 agonistic monoclonal antibody. Intravenous ivuxolimab was administered to patients every 2 weeks at six dose levels: 0.01, 0.1, 0.3, 1.5, 3 and 10 mg/kg. Among the roughly 52 dose-escalation patients, around 19 had hepatocellular carcinoma, roughly 15 melanoma, 9 renal cell carcinoma and 9 head and neck cancer. In the dose-escalation cohort, over 65% of patients were male, and the mean age was roughly 60 years, with a range of roughly 20 to 80. Patients were allowed to have had prior anti-PD-1, anti-PD-L1 or anti-CTLA-4 therapy, and 30% to 40% of the dose-escalation patients had been treated with checkpoint inhibitors. Three dose-escalation patients achieved partial responses, one with hepatocellular carcinoma and two with cutaneous melanoma. The purpose of peripheral TCRbeta sequencing was to test whether ivuxolimab changed TCR sequence diversity and led to clonal T-cell expansion. The paper covers the monotherapy dose-escalation part of the phase I ivuxolimab trial, which included N ≈ 57 patients. Here is what the overall study found, with its caveats: At doses of 0.1 to 3.0 mg/kg, clonal expansion of both CD4+ and CD8+ T cells in blood was seen between baseline and week 6. The antigen specificity of the peripheral T cells that underwent clonal expansion was not determined. After ivuxolimab, more expanded clones were found on average in CD8+ T cells than in CD4+ T cells. In partial responders in the 0.1-3.0 mg/kg groups, normalized peripheral clonal expansion was found to be among the lowest, especially among CD8+ T cells. Low levels of normalized T-cell clonal expansion were also seen in some patients who did not respond.

Including the terminal cysteine and phenylalanine, the CDR3 comprises 13 residues. Just the 39-base CDR3 DNA is kept, in frame starting at base 1. CDR1 and CDR2 (MGHDK, SYGVNS) derive from the germline V gene. Trimming removed 9 bases from V and 6 bases from J; the gene matches leave 8 bases unexplained. This clonotype was obtained from an adult with an advanced solid tumor such as melanoma, head and neck, liver or kidney cancer. Sequenced here: CD4+ or CD8+ T cells sorted from blood, sampled in a trial of the OX40 agonist ivuxolimab. The chain links TRBV25-1 with TRBJ1-1; 9 bases in the middle match TRBD1. CDR3 loop: CASTGTGTSEAFF. Read as DNA, the sequence is TGTGCCAGTACCGGGACAGGGACGTCTGAAGCTTTCTTT.